The 16 T cell receptor beta chains presented below share a single source sample, sequenced in a study of shared clonotypes between healthy human individuals. Sequencing was performed with immunoSEQ multiplex PCR; in TCRdb, only in-frame clones are kept and a portion is missing. The profile shows more than 550,000 clones, about 90% of them singletons. Terminally differentiated effector memory CD45RA+ cells were excluded from the naive CD8 cells, which were CD45RO-negative and positively selected for CCR7. Sequenced input: naive CD8+ T cells sorted from blood. These receptors all stem from a young man in good health.

The rearrangement joins TRBV2 to TRBJ2-7; the D gene is possibly TRBD1 (6 bases). V shed 6 bases and J shed 3 bases, with 15 bases lying between them. The CDR3 has 14 amino acids. Germline values: CDR1 SNHLY, CDR2 FYNNEI. The DNA for the CDR3 is TGTGCCAGCAGGCAGGGGATTTCCCACTACGAGCAGTACTTC. Translated: CASRQGISHYEQYF.

This chain connects TRBV9 to TRBJ2-3; D tentatively fits TRBD1 or TRBD2 (5 bases each). Germline CDR1 and CDR2: SGDLS and YYNGEE. With 3 bases removed from V and 1 base from J, the gap between germline ends came to 12 bases. CDR3 length: 15 residues. The CDR3: CASSEGLGGTDTQYF. The CDR3 coding sequence is TGTGCCAGCAGCGAGGGGTTGGGAGGCACAGATACGCAGTATTTT.

The rearrangement uses TRBV7-9 and TRBJ2-2; D ambiguous. This CDR3 region has 14 residues. Trimming pared 0 bases from V and 6 bases from J, leaving 8 bases between. The germline V gene has CDR1 SEHNR and CDR2 FQNEAQ (reference sequence). CDR3 DNA sequence: TGTGCCAGCAGCTTAGCGGACGTACCCGGGGAGCTGTTTTTT. Translation: CASSLADVPGELFF.

The chain couples TRBV19 to TRBJ1-2, with a tentative D call TRBD1 (6 bases). The CDR3 is 13 residues long. Per germline, CDR1 LNHDA and CDR2 SQIVND (reference sequence). V dropped 7 bases and J dropped 3 bases, with 12 bases sitting between them. The CDR3 nucleotides read TGTGCCAGTACTGAGCGGGGGCACTATGGCTACACCTTC. This translates into CASTERGHYGYTF.

The rearrangement links TRBV7-8 to TRBJ2-1, with 7 bases matching TRBD2. The CDR3 spans 14 residues. Germline V gene sequence: CDR1 SGHVS, CDR2 FQNEAQ. The V segment lost 3 bases and the J segment 8 bases; nucleotides outside the gene matches: 7. CDR3 nucleotide sequence: TGTGCCAGCAGCTTGTTGACTCGGGGGGATGAGCAGTTCTTC. It specifies CASSLLTRGDEQFF. Based on the CDR3 plus reference TRBV7-8 and TRBJ2-1, the full variable domain is GAGVSQSPRYKVAKRGQDVALRCDPISGHVSLFWYQQALGQGPEFLTYFQNEAQLDKSGLPSDRFFAERPEGSVSTLKIQRTQQEDSAVYLCASSLLTRGDEQFFGPGTRLTVL.

Turning to this clone: This same CDR3 is encoded by further DNA sequences in the sample. This chain links TRBV7-9 with TRBJ2-7, with 9 bases fitting TRBD1. This CDR3 has 14 amino acids. V was pared by 5 bases and J by 2 bases, with 4 bases of the junction left unmatched. CDR1 and CDR2 from the germline V gene are SEHNR and FQNEAQ (reference sequence). The CDR3 DNA reads TGTGCCAGCAGCCCGCGACAGGGGGCCTACGAGCAGTACTTC. Translated: CASSPRQGAYEQYF.

In regard to this clone: Other DNA sequences from this sample encode an identical CDR3 as well. The rearrangement joins TRBV14 to TRBJ2-1; unclear D gene. The CDR3 is 11 residues long. Looked up from germline, CDR1 is SGHDN and CDR2 is FVKESK. V was clipped by 2 bases and J by 5 bases, with 1 base between them. The CDR3 spells CASSQNNEQFF. The DNA for the CDR3 is TGTGCCAGCAGCCAAAACAATGAGCAGTTCTTC.

Of note for this clone: The same CDR3 arises from other DNA sequences in this sample as well. V and J are TRBV9 and TRBJ2-3, with unresolved D. Per germline, CDR1 SGDLS and CDR2 YYNGEE. V lost 0 bases and J lost 1, with 6 bases in between. The CDR3 has 14 residues. The CDR3: CASSVVSGTDTQYF. CDR3 coding DNA: TGTGCCAGCAGCGTAGTGTCTGGCACAGATACGCAGTATTTT.

The chain uses TRBV28 and TRBJ1-4, with a tentative D call TRBD1 (6 bases). CDR3 size: 18 residues. Germline lookup yields CDR1 MDHEN and CDR2 SYDVKM. V was cut by 6 bases and J by 10 bases, with 30 bases left in between. CDR3 nucleotides: TGTGCCAGCAGCTCCTTCGGGGGCGAAGTGCTAGGGTCGGGAAAACTGTTTTTT. Translation gives CASSSFGGEVLGSGKLFF.

V usage is TRBV4-1 and J usage is TRBJ2-2; unclear D gene. Germline V gene lookup returns CDR1 MGHRA and CDR2 YSYEKL. The length of the CDR3 is 15 residues. V was shortened by 3 bases and J by 7 bases, with 15 bases between the two germline ends. The CDR3 sequence is CASSHGPSEGGELFF. The DNA for the CDR3 is TGCGCCAGCAGCCATGGGCCCTCCGAAGGCGGGGAGCTGTTTTTT.

This clone has only one observation. The chain combines TRBV6-5 with TRBJ1-5; maybe TRBD1 (5 bases). Trimming took 5 bases from V and 9 from J, leaving 14 bases between them. Germline V lookup: CDR1 MNHEY, CDR2 SVGAGI. The CDR3 consists of 13 residues. The CDR3 DNA follows: TGTGCCAGCAGTAAGACAGTGAGATGGCCCCAGCATTTT. Translated: CASSKTVRWPQHF.

The chain carries TRBV7-9 and TRBJ2-5; D not certain. Germline V lookup: CDR1 SEHNR, CDR2 FQNEAQ (reference sequence). V dropped 3 bases and J dropped 1 base, with 6 bases sitting between them. The CDR3 has 13 residues. The CDR3 loop is CASSLNSQETQYF. The CDR3 region has the DNA TGTGCCAGCAGCTTGAACAGCCAAGAGACCCAGTACTTC.

CDR3 residues: CASSSKSSYNEQFF. The DNA of the CDR3 is TGTGCCAGCAGCTCAAAAAGCTCCTACAATGAGCAGTTCTTC. The chain combines TRBV7-6 with TRBJ2-1, with D unresolved. Per the germline V gene, CDR1 is SGHVS and CDR2 is FNYEAQ. V lost 4 bases and J 0 bases, leaving 7 bases between the germline ends. CDR3 length: 14 amino acids.

This chain connects TRBV27 to TRBJ2-1; TRBD2 aligns across 13 bases. Germline CDR1 is MNHEY and CDR2 is SMNVEV (reference sequence). V was pared by 7 bases and J by 2 bases, with 14 bases of the junction left unmatched. The CDR3 sequence is 19 residues long. The CDR3 sequence: CASIPGTSGTAQTYNEQFF. The DNA of the CDR3 is TGTGCCAGCATCCCCGGGACTAGCGGGACTGCCCAAACCTACAATGAGCAGTTCTTC.

The chain is built from TRBV29-1 and TRBJ2-6; D call uncertain. CDR1 is SQVTM, CDR2 ANQGSEA, per germline. Between the trimmed V and J ends, which lost 6 bases and 4 bases, there was a span of 13 bases. The CDR3 contains 14 residues. CDR3 loop: CSVAPFEGANVLTF. CDR3 DNA sequence: TGCAGCGTCGCCCCTTTTGAGGGGGCCAACGTCCTGACTTTC.

This clone was detected once. This sequence joins TRBV5-5 and TRBJ2-5; no reliable D call. The CDR3 runs to 16 residues. Trimming cost V 1 base and J 2 bases, with 15 bases left between them. Looked up from germline, CDR1 is SGHKS and CDR2 is YYEKEE (reference sequence). The CDR3 protein is CASSLWWPPDQETQYF. DNA for the CDR3: TGTGCCAGCAGCTTGTGGTGGCCCCCAGATCAAGAGACCCAGTACTTC.